The 20 T cell receptor beta chains below come from one sample, sequenced in a study of blood T cell repertoires in COVID-19. Libraries were prepared by immunoSEQ multiplex PCR; TCRdb keeps only in-frame clonotypes and omits some of them. The table includes some 120,000 clones, around 85% detected once. Sequences were obtained from peripheral blood. These TCRs come from a man aged 25-45 years with COVID-19, enrolled during active disease.

The chain recombines TRBV30 with TRBJ1-4; D gene uncertain. Germline values: CDR1 GTSNPN, CDR2 SVGIG (reference sequence). V lost 0 bases, J lost 4 bases, and 9 bases lay in between. CDR3 size: 14 residues. In DNA form, the CDR3 reads TGTGCCTGGAGTGTACGGGGATATAATGAAAAACTGTTTTTT. Protein: CAWSVRGYNEKLFF.

The chain couples TRBV11-1 to TRBJ1-1; no clear D. CDR3 length: 14 amino acids. V was clipped by 3 bases and J by 0 bases, with 8 bases between them. Germline values: CDR1 SGHAT, CDR2 FQDESV (reference sequence). CDR3 protein: CASSLSGMNTEAFF. CDR3 nucleotides: TGTGCCAGCAGCTTGTCGGGGATGAACACTGAAGCTTTCTTT.

Many counts were recorded for this clone. The chain links TRBV7-2 to TRBJ1-2, with TRBD1 matching 9 bases. Germline trimming cut 6 bases from V and 4 bases from J; bases unmatched to any gene: 6. The CDR3 has 14 residues. Germline-derived CDR1 and CDR2 are SGHTA and FQGNSA. In DNA form, the CDR3 reads TGTGCCAGCAGACGGGGACAGGGCCTCTATGGCTACACCTTC. As protein: CASRRGQGLYGYTF.

CDR3 sequence reads: CASSRHIPRGNGYTF. CDR3 nucleotides: TGTGCCAGCAGTCGCCATATACCCCGGGGGAATGGCTACACCTTC. The chain carries TRBV28 and TRBJ1-2; D perhaps matches TRBD1 (5 bases). The CDR3 extends over 15 amino acids. V lost 5 bases and J 6 bases, leaving 19 bases between the germline ends. Per germline, CDR1 MDHEN and CDR2 SYDVKM.

The genes are TRBV29-1 and TRBJ2-3; D possibly corresponds to TRBD2 (6 bases). The germline CDR1 and CDR2 sequences are SQVTM and ANQGSEA. V lost 3 bases to trimming and J lost 2 bases, with 6 bases between them. This CDR3 region has 12 residues. CDR3 nucleotides: TGCAGCGTTGAGCGGGACACAGATACGCAGTATTTT. It encodes CSVERDTDTQYF.

The chain joins TRBV5-1 to TRBJ2-3; no reliable D call. Between the trimmed V and J ends, which lost 0 bases and 11 bases, there was a span of 10 bases. CDR3 length: 12 amino acids. Germline CDR1 and CDR2: SGHRS and YFSETQ. The CDR3 is CASSLDSREQYF. The CDR3 DNA reads as TGCGCCAGCAGCTTGGATTCTAGAGAGCAGTATTTT.

The chain links TRBV28 to TRBJ1-2, with 8 bases aligning to TRBD1. The V gene end was trimmed by 5 bases and the J gene end by 8 bases; junction bases not matched to a gene: 7. CDR1 and CDR2 from the germline V gene are MDHEN and SYDVKM. This CDR3 is built from 13 residues. CDR3 sequence: CASSMTGAGGYTF. The CDR3 coding sequence is TGTGCCAGCAGTATGACAGGGGCTGGGGGCTACACCTTC.

J is TRBJ2-5 and V is TRBV29-1, with 10 positions matching TRBD2. This CDR3 is built from 14 residues. V was pared by 5 bases and J by 4 bases, with 7 bases of the junction left unmatched. Germline V gene data show CDR1 as SQVTM and CDR2 as ANQGSEA. The CDR3, as DNA: TGCAGCGTTTTATCTAGCGGGAGAGGAGAGACCCAGTACTTC. This gives the protein CSVLSSGRGETQYF.

The CDR3 is CASSGQGIYGYTF. Here the CDR3 DNA reads TGTGCCAGTAGTGGACAGGGTATCTATGGCTACACCTTC. The rearrangement links TRBV19 to TRBJ1-2, with 8 bases that match TRBD1. This CDR3 is 13 amino acids long. The trim removed 5 bases at V and 4 bases at J, leaving 3 bases unmatched. Germline CDR1 and CDR2: LNHDA and SQIVND (reference sequence).

V and J are TRBV28 and TRBJ1-1, with D uncertain. Looked up from germline, CDR1 is MDHEN and CDR2 is SYDVKM. This CDR3 region has 15 residues. Trimming took off 4 bases at V and 1 base at J, with 13 bases between the two ends. The DNA for the CDR3 is TGTGCCAGCAGTTCCCCTGGACTGGGGAACACTGAAGCTTTCTTT. Its protein product is CASSSPGLGNTEAFF.

V and J are TRBV5-4 and TRBJ2-3; TRBD2 matches at 12 bases. V gave up 3 bases and J gave up 14 bases; unmatched junction bases: 10. Germline lookup yields CDR1 SGHNT and CDR2 YYREEE (reference sequence). The CDR3 is made up of 14 amino acids. The DNA for the CDR3 is TGTGCCAGCAGCTCGCTTTCACTAGCGGGGGGCCTGTATTTT. Translating it yields CASSSLSLAGGLYF.

The sample holds a few counts of this clone. This chain connects TRBV28 to TRBJ2-7; 11 nucleotides align to TRBD2. The V gene's germline CDR1 is MDHEN and CDR2 SYDVKM. The CDR3 contains 15 residues. V was clipped by 6 bases and J by 2 bases; unmatched bases: 6. CDR3 sequence (DNA): TGTGCCAGCAGGGGGGTTAGCGGGAGGGCCTACGAGCAGTACTTC. It specifies CASRGVSGRAYEQYF. The entire variable domain, with the rest obtained from reference TRBV28 and TRBJ2-7, is as follows: DVKVTQSSRYLVKRTGEKVFLECVQDMDHENMFWYRQDPGLGLRLIYFSYDVKMKEKGDIPEGYSVSREKKERFSLILESASTNQTSMYLCASRGVSGRAYEQYFGPGTRLTVT.

This clone was detected only once. The V and J genes are TRBV3-1 (or the pseudogene TRBV3-2) and TRBJ1-3, with D hard to call. The CDR3 sequence is 17 residues long. With 4 bases removed from V and 2 bases from J, the gap between germline ends came to 18 bases. Germline V gives CDR1 LGHDT, CDR2 YNNKEL (reference sequence). The DNA for the CDR3 is TGTGCCAGCAGCCCGAGCGGAGGCCCGGGTACTGGAAACACCATATATTTT. This translates into CASSPSGGPGTGNTIYF.

The table lists this clone with a count of one. The chain carries TRBV6-2 or TRBV6-3 and TRBJ2-7, with a weak D call TRBD1 (6 bases). Trimming stripped 2 bases from V and 1 base from J, with 6 bases between. There are 13 residues in the CDR3. Germline CDR1 and CDR2: MNHEY and SVGEGT. The CDR3 is CASSYDRSYEQYF. The CDR3 DNA follows: TGTGCCAGCAGTTACGACAGGTCCTACGAGCAGTACTTC.

The chain recombines TRBV28 with TRBJ1-2; D not certain. The CDR3 length is 13 residues. V gave up 2 bases and J gave up 4 bases, with 8 bases separating them. Germline lookup yields CDR1 MDHEN and CDR2 SYDVKM. CDR3 in amino acids: CASSLGGTYGYTF. CDR3 sequence (DNA): TGTGCCAGCAGTTTAGGCGGAACCTATGGCTACACCTTC.

The chain links TRBV7-9 to TRBJ2-7; D possibly corresponds to TRBD2 (5 bases). CDR1 is SEHNR and CDR2 is FQNEAQ in the germline V gene (reference sequence). The CDR3 spans 11 residues. V gave up 2 bases and J gave up 6 bases, with 5 bases separating them. The chain's CDR3 is CASSLSGEQYF. The CDR3 region has the DNA TGTGCCAGCAGCTTAAGCGGCGAGCAGTACTTC.

The chain carries TRBV6-5 and TRBJ1-6; D ambiguous. This CDR3 is 13 amino acids long. Germline V CDR1 and CDR2: MNHEY, SVGAGI. The ends were cut back, 9 bases at V and 8 bases at J, with 14 bases in the middle. The CDR3 is CASTGVWDSPLHF. The CDR3 bases are TGTGCCAGTACCGGAGTCTGGGATTCACCCCTCCACTTT.

The DNA of the CDR3 is TGCAGCGTCGCGGAGCAGGGGCCGGGGTACGAGCAGTACTTC. The encoded protein is CSVAEQGPGYEQYF. This chain uses TRBV29-1 with TRBJ2-7, with a possible D match to TRBD1 (6 bases). Germline V gene lookup returns CDR1 SQVTM and CDR2 ANQGSEA. V was clipped by 6 bases and J by 4 bases, with 19 bases between them. CDR3 size: 14 residues.

CDR3 region: CASSQDVVSANEKLFF. The CDR3 DNA reads as TGCGCCAGCAGCCAAGACGTGGTGTCGGCTAATGAAAAACTGTTTTTT. The chain joins TRBV4-1 to TRBJ1-4; D is uncertain. The CDR3 length is 16 residues. Germline V gene sequence: CDR1 MGHRA, CDR2 YSYEKL. Trimming cost V 0 bases and J 3 bases, with 11 bases left between them.

The chain recombines TRBV6-4 with TRBJ2-3, with 9 bases that match TRBD2. Germline V gene data show CDR1 as MRHNA and CDR2 as SNTAGT. The CDR3 consists of 16 residues. V was pared by 3 bases and J by 2 bases, with 6 bases of the junction left unmatched. CDR3 nucleotides: TGTGCCAGCAGTGAGGATAGCGGGAGTTCCACAGATACGCAGTATTTT. This translates into CASSEDSGSSTDTQYF.